Below, 30 T cell receptor beta chains from the same sample are listed, as sequenced in a study of blood T cells in healthy people across ages. A second PCR, run for roughly 7 to 11 cycles, used a sample-barcoded 5' primer plus a J-beta primer mix. TCRdb processed the 5' RACE reads anew with MiXCR; each CDR3 protein has one entry. The sample consists of approximately 600,000 distinct CDR3 sequences, under 70% of them appearing once. The source material was blood. All receptors derive from a man aged 55 to 70 in good health.

V and J are TRBV5-1 and TRBJ2-3; no definite D call. CDR1 is SGHRS, CDR2 YFSETQ, per germline. The ends were cut back, 4 bases at V and 4 bases at J, with 13 bases in the middle. The CDR3 is made up of 14 amino acids. CDR3 region: CASSPVVGSDTQYF. The CDR3 DNA is TGCGCCAGCAGCCCGGTGGTAGGGTCAGATACGCAGTATTTT. Looking up the rest from reference TRBV5-1 and TRBJ2-3 gives the full variable domain: KAGVTQTPRYLIKTRGQQVTLSCSPISGHRSVSWYQQTPGQGLQFLFEYFSETQRNKGNFPGRFSGRQFSNSRSEMNVSTLELGDSALYLCASSPVVGSDTQYFGPGTRLTVL.

There are a few counts of this clonotype. The V gene is TRBV11-2, the J gene TRBJ2-1; no clear D gene. Trimming took 5 bases from V and 7 from J, leaving 15 bases between them. The CDR3 is 14 amino acids. CDR1 is SGHAT and CDR2 is FQNNGV in the germline V gene. CDR3 sequence: CASSPRTGPNEQFF. The CDR3 bases are TGTGCCAGCAGCCCCCGGACCGGTCCAAATGAGCAGTTCTTC.

The gene calls are TRBV6-6 and TRBJ2-4, with D hard to call. V lost 0 bases to trimming and J lost 15 bases, with 21 bases between them. CDR3 length: 15 amino acids. Germline-derived CDR1 and CDR2 are MNHNY and SVGAGI (reference sequence). CDR3 nucleotide sequence: TGTGCCAGCAGTTACTCAGGGCCCTCGCAAGAGACCCGGTACTTC. Translating gives CASSYSGPSQETRYF.

This chain joins TRBV7-2 and TRBJ1-6; D is uncertain. Trimming took off 3 bases at V and 8 bases at J, with 11 bases between the two ends. Per germline, CDR1 SGHTA and CDR2 FQGNSA. The CDR3 covers 14 residues. This CDR3 reads CASSFGAVDSPLHF. The CDR3 region has the DNA TGTGCCAGCAGCTTCGGAGCGGTGGATTCACCCCTCCACTTT. The complete variable domain, with remaining parts taken from reference TRBV7-2 and TRBJ1-6, reads GAGVSQSPSNKVTEKGKDVELRCDPISGHTALYWYRQSLGQGLEFLIYFQGNSAPDKSGLPSDRFSAERTGGSVSTLTIQRTQQEDSAVYLCASSFGAVDSPLHFGNGTRLTVT.

Details on this clonotype: Relative to the germline gene, one junction end is altered; a read error may explain this. J is TRBJ2-6 and V is TRBV18, with a possible D match to TRBD2 (6 bases). The germline gives CDR1 KGHSH, CDR2 LQKENI. This CDR3 comprises 16 residues. The CDR3 loop is CASSPAGLFGADVLTF. The CDR3 DNA follows: TGTGCCAGCTCACCGGCGGGGCTCTTTGGGGCCGACGTCCTGACTTTC.

In this sample, this clonotype turned up a few times. The chain uses TRBV27 and TRBJ2-5; 11 bases fit TRBD1. The J segment lost 5 bases and the V segment lost 3 bases, leaving 8 bases of the junction unmatched. The CDR3 has 16 residues. Germline assignment: CDR1 MNHEY and CDR2 SMNVEV (reference sequence). CDR3 protein: CASSLTVGDRGETQYF. CDR3 DNA: TGTGCCAGCAGTTTGACAGTAGGGGACAGGGGGGAGACCCAGTACTTC.

Only a few counts were recorded for this clonotype. The chain joins TRBV29-1 to TRBJ2-5; unclear D gene. CDR3 length: 11 amino acids. Germline CDR1 is SQVTM and CDR2 is ANQGSEA. The V gene lost 6 bases and the J gene lost 5 bases, with 10 bases spanning the gap. The CDR3 spells CSVRGAETQYF. The CDR3 bases are TGCAGCGTACGAGGAGCGGAGACCCAGTACTTC. The entire variable domain, with the rest obtained from reference TRBV29-1 and TRBJ2-5, is as follows: SAVISQKPSRDICQRGTSLTIQCQVDSQVTMMFWYRQQPGQSLTLIATANQGSEATYESGFVIDKFPISRPNLTFSTLTVSNMSPEDSSIYLCSVRGAETQYFGPGTRLLVL.

A single count supports this clonotype. The chain combines TRBV6-5 with TRBJ1-2, with 8 bases identical to TRBD1. The CDR3 is 18 amino acids. Per the germline V gene, CDR1 is MNHEY and CDR2 is SVGAGI. The trim removed 0 bases at V and 1 base at J, leaving 10 bases unmatched. The CDR3 DNA follows: TGTGCCAGCAGTTACTCCCCCCTGACAGGGGTTATTAACTATGGCTACACCTTC. It specifies CASSYSPLTGVINYGYTF.

In regard to this clonotype: Compared with germline, one end of the junction differs, possibly owing to a read error. V gene TRBV27 combines with J gene TRBJ2-3, with a weak D call TRBD2 (5 bases). There are 13 residues in the CDR3. Germline V gene lookup returns CDR1 MNHEY and CDR2 SMNVEV (reference sequence). CDR3 DNA sequence: TGTACCAGCAAGGTTAGCGGCACAGATACGCAGTATTTT. Translated: CTSKVSGTDTQYF.

This sequence joins TRBV27 and TRBJ2-7; possibly TRBD1 for D (6 bases). Looked up from germline, CDR1 is MNHEY and CDR2 is SMNVEV (reference sequence). CDR3 length: 14 residues. The V and J ends lost 2 bases and 4 bases respectively, with 12 bases between them. The CDR3 nucleotides read TGTGCCAGCAGTTTACCAGACAGGTTGTACGAGCAGTACTTC. It translates to CASSLPDRLYEQYF.

V and J are TRBV27 and TRBJ2-7; D gene uncertain. The CDR3 is 13 residues long. Germline-derived CDR1 and CDR2 are MNHEY and SMNVEV (reference sequence). The V and J ends lost 4 bases and 4 bases respectively, with 11 bases between them. The CDR3 region is CASSSVGEYEQYF. Written as DNA, the CDR3 is TGTGCCAGCAGTTCGGTAGGAGAGTACGAGCAGTACTTC.

Turning to this clonotype: The junction departs from the called germline gene at one end, perhaps through a read error. The chain links TRBV5-6 to TRBJ1-4, with 9 bases lining up with TRBD1. CDR3 length equals 14 residues. Germline loops: CDR1 SGHDT, CDR2 YYEEEE. In nucleotides, the CDR3 is TGTGCCAGCAGCTTTGACAGGGGGAATGGAAAACTGTTTTTT. This encodes CASSFDRGNGKLFF. Together with reference TRBV5-6 and TRBJ1-4, the CDR3 gives the full variable domain: DAGVTQSPTHLIKTRGQQVTLRCSPKSGHDTVSWYQQALGQGPQFIFQYYEEEERQRGNFPDRFSGHQFPNYSSELNVNALLLGDSALYLCASSFDRGNGKLFFGSGTQLSVL.

As to this clonotype: The junction departs from germline at one end; a sequencing error may be responsible. The CDR3 loop reads CVSSQVPETGELFF. The CDR3 coding sequence is TGTGTCAGCAGCCAAGTACCGGAGACCGGGGAGCTGTTTTTT. The J gene is TRBJ2-2, the V gene TRBV3-1; D gene unclear. This CDR3 has 14 residues. CDR1 and CDR2 (germline): LGHDT, YNNKEL (reference sequence).

The CDR3 DNA reads as TGTGCCAGCAGCGCTACTCTATTGGGCGGCCACGAGCAGTACTTC. Protein sequence: CASSATLLGGHEQYF. The rearrangement joins TRBV9 to TRBJ2-7; unclear D gene. Trimming removed 3 bases from V and 5 bases from J, with 18 bases in between. The CDR3 extends over 15 amino acids. CDR1 is SGDLS and CDR2 is YYNGEE in the germline V gene.

V usage is TRBV24-1 and J usage is TRBJ2-1, with D possibly called TRBD1 or TRBD2 (7 bases each). The CDR3 spans 16 residues. The germline CDR1 and CDR2 sequences are KGHDR and SFDVKD. Trimming cost V 3 bases and J 7 bases, with 18 bases left between them. The CDR3 nucleotides read TGTGCCACCAGTGATCCCGGGGAGGGGGCGAGGAATGAGCAGTTCTTC. Residues: CATSDPGEGARNEQFF.

The chain recombines TRBV28 with TRBJ2-3; TRBD1 matches 8 bases. J was trimmed by 4 bases and V by 1 base; bases with no gene match: 4. This CDR3 is built from 15 residues. Germline CDR1 and CDR2: MDHEN and SYDVKM. CDR3 residues: CASSLLGQGADTQYF. The CDR3 DNA reads as TGTGCCAGCAGTTTATTAGGACAGGGTGCAGATACGCAGTATTTT.

V gene TRBV5-4 combines with J gene TRBJ2-4; 10 nucleotides line up with TRBD1. The closer fit of TRBJ2-7 to the DNA end suggests the J call may be wrong. The germline V gene has CDR1 SGHNT and CDR2 YYREEE (reference sequence). There are 16 residues in the CDR3. CDR3 region: CASSFGGTGAGYEQYF. CDR3 DNA sequence: TGTGCCAGCAGCTTCGGTGGGACAGGGGCGGGCTACGAGCAGTACTTC.

V usage is TRBV6-1 and J usage is TRBJ2-1; D is undetermined. This CDR3 region has 12 residues. Germline-derived CDR1 and CDR2 are MNHNS and SASEGT. V was pared by 5 bases and J by 8 bases, with 10 bases between. CDR3 sequence reads: CASSLVLYEQFF. Here the CDR3 DNA reads TGTGCCAGCAGTCTTGTCCTCTATGAGCAGTTCTTC.

This clonotype was seen a single time. The genes are TRBV20-1 and TRBJ2-1; D call uncertain. This CDR3 comprises 13 residues. The germline V gene has CDR1 DFQATT and CDR2 SNEGSKA (reference sequence). V gave up 0 bases and J gave up 7 bases, with 10 bases separating them. The CDR3 loop is CSARDPVGNEQFF. The CDR3 DNA reads TGCAGTGCTAGAGACCCCGTAGGAAATGAGCAGTTCTTC.

J is TRBJ2-7 and V is TRBV28; weak D call: TRBD1 (5 bases). The germline gives CDR1 MDHEN, CDR2 SYDVKM. The CDR3 spans 14 residues. V lost 7 bases and J 2 bases, leaving 15 bases between the germline ends. The CDR3 DNA follows: TGTGCCAGCATGAGGCAGGGTGAACCCTACGAGCAGTACTTC. It translates to CASMRQGEPYEQYF.

This chain joins TRBV6-6 and TRBJ1-1, with D perhaps matching TRBD1 (6 bases). The CDR3 has 13 amino acids. From germline, CDR1 is MNHNY and CDR2 SVGAGI (reference sequence). Trimming took 5 bases from V and 4 from J, leaving 11 bases between them. The CDR3, as DNA: TGTGCCAGCAGTCCCCAGGGGACCACTGAAGCTTTCTTT. Protein sequence: CASSPQGTTEAFF.

Regarding this clonotype: The junction shows a germline mismatch at one end, possibly a read error. The chain has TRBV20-1 and TRBJ2-3; 12 positions agree with TRBD2. Per the germline V gene, CDR1 is DFQATT and CDR2 is SNEGSKA (reference sequence). This CDR3 is built from 16 residues. CDR3 sequence: CSATPSGGAGEDTQYF. Here the CDR3 DNA reads TGCAGTGCTACCCCTAGCGGGGGGGCCGGAGAAGATACGCAGTATTTC.

This chain links TRBV9 with TRBJ1-4; D not certain. Germline V lookup: CDR1 SGDLS, CDR2 YYNGEE. The CDR3 has 18 amino acids. Deletions cut 0 bases from V and 6 bases from J, with 21 bases between. The CDR3 sequence is CASSVGAAGQFSYEKLFF. Here the CDR3 DNA reads TGTGCCAGCAGCGTAGGAGCAGCGGGCCAGTTCTCTTATGAAAAACTGTTTTTT. Together with reference TRBV9 and TRBJ1-4, the CDR3 gives the full variable domain: DSGVTQTPKHLITATGQRVTLRCSPRSGDLSVYWYQQSLDQGLQFLIQYYNGEERAKGNILERFSAQQFPDLHSELNLSSLELGDSALYFCASSVGAAGQFSYEKLFFGSGTQLSVL.

The chain combines TRBV4-2 with TRBJ1-2; the D is unclear. The V end lost 1 base, the J end lost 4 bases, and 10 bases lay between the germline ends. Germline CDR1 and CDR2: LGHNA and YNFKEQ. The CDR3 has 14 residues. The CDR3 DNA reads as TGTGCCAGCAGCCAAGCGGAGGGCGTCTATGGCTACACCTTC. It specifies CASSQAEGVYGYTF.

This clonotype was counted a single time. V gene TRBV7-9 combines with J gene TRBJ1-5; D remains unclear. Trimming left V 3 bases short and J 1 base short, with 7 bases between. Germline CDR1 SEHNR, CDR2 FQNEAQ (reference sequence). The CDR3 is 14 amino acids. The CDR3 sequence: CASSFTDSNQPQHF. The CDR3 DNA reads TGTGCCAGCAGCTTTACAGACAGCAATCAGCCCCAGCATTTT.

This chain joins TRBV5-1 and TRBJ2-5; D perhaps matches TRBD2 (5 bases). Trimming cost V 4 bases and J 1 base, with 11 bases left between them. Germline values: CDR1 SGHRS, CDR2 YFSETQ. This CDR3 has 14 amino acids. This chain's CDR3 is CASSTTRFQETQYF. The DNA of the CDR3 is TGCGCCAGCAGCACCACTAGATTCCAAGAGACCCAGTACTTC.

This clonotype turned up a few times. The CDR3 loop is CASRFRAGGYTF. In nucleotides, the CDR3 is TGTGCCAGCAGGTTCAGGGCGGGAGGCTACACCTTC. The V call is TRBV28, the J call TRBJ1-2; D perhaps matches TRBD1 (5 bases). The CDR3 runs 12 residues. Trimming stripped 6 bases from V and 8 bases from J, with 13 bases between. Germline lookup yields CDR1 MDHEN and CDR2 SYDVKM.

The V gene is TRBV10-3, the J gene TRBJ2-5, with 12 bases that match TRBD2. V gave up 6 bases and J gave up 4 bases; unmatched junction bases: 6. The germline V gene has CDR1 ENHRY and CDR2 SYGVKD. This CDR3 spans 15 amino acids. Here the CDR3 DNA reads TGTGCCATCAGCGGACTAGCGGGGTTGGGAGAGACCCAGTACTTC. Amino acid sequence: CAISGLAGLGETQYF.

The V call is TRBV7-8, the J call TRBJ2-3; D may match TRBD1 or TRBD2 (5 bases each). Per germline, CDR1 SGHVS and CDR2 FQNEAQ. The V gene lost 3 bases and the J gene lost 5 bases, with 21 bases spanning the gap. CDR3 length: 17 amino acids. The DNA for the CDR3 is TGTGCCAGCAGCTTCCGGGACCCCGGCCCACGGGGAGATACGCAGTATTTT. Amino acids: CASSFRDPGPRGDTQYF.

V gene TRBV6-5 combines with J gene TRBJ2-5; D is perhaps TRBD1 or TRBD2 (5 bases each). Germline V CDR1 and CDR2: MNHEY, SVGAGI. V lost 7 bases to trimming and J lost 0 bases, with 18 bases between them. The CDR3 is 16 residues long. For the CDR3, the DNA is TGTGCCAGCAACCGAGGGGCGGCGTCGTACCAAGAGACCCAGTACTTC. Translation: CASNRGAASYQETQYF.